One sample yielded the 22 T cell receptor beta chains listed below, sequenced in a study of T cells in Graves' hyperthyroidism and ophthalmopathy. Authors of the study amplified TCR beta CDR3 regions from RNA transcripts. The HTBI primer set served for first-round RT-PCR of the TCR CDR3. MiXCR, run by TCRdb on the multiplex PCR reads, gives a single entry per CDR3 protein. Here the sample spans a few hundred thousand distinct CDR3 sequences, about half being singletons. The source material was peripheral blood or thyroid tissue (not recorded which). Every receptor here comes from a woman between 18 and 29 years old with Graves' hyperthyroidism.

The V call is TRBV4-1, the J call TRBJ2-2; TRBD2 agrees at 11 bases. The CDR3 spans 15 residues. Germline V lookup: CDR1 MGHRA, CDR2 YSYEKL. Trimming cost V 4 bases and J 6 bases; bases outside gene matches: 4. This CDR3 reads CASSRSGRASGELFF. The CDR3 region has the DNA TGCGCCAGCAGCCGTAGCGGGAGGGCTTCCGGGGAGCTGTTTTTT.

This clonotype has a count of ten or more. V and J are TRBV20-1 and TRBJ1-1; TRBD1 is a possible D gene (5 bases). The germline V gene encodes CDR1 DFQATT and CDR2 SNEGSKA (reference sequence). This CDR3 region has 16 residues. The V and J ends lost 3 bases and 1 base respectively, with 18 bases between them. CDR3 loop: CSASAPGGEKNTEAFF. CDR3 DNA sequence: TGCAGTGCTAGTGCCCCGGGGGGGGAAAAGAACACTGAAGCTTTCTTT.

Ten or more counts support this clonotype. The CDR3 region is CASSYSGTGSYEQYF. The CDR3 DNA sequence: TGTGCCAGCAGTTACTCCGGGACAGGGTCGTACGAGCAGTACTTC. The V gene is TRBV6-5, the J gene TRBJ2-7; 9 bases map to TRBD1. The CDR3 length is 15 residues. V dropped 0 bases and J dropped 4; count of bases not matched to a gene: 4. Germline CDR1 and CDR2: MNHEY and SVGAGI.

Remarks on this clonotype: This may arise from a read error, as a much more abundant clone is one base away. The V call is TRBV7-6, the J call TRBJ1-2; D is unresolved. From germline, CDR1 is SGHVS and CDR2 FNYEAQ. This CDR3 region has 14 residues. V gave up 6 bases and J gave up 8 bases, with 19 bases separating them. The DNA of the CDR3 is TGTGCCAGCAGGCAAGATTCCGGAAAATGGGGCTACACCTTC. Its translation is CASRQDSGKWGYTF.

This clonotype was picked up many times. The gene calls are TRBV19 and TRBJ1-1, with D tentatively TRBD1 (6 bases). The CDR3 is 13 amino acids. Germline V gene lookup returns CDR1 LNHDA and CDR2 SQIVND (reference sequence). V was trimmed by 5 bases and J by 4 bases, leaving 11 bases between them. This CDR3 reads CASSFTGRTEAFF. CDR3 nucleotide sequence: TGTGCCAGTAGTTTTACAGGGCGCACTGAAGCTTTCTTT.

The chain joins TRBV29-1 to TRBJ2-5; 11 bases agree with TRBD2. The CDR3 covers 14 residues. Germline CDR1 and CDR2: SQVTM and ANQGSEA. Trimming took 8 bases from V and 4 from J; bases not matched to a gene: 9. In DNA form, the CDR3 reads TGCAGCTTAACAATCGGGACTAGCGGAGAGACCCAGTACTTC. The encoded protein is CSLTIGTSGETQYF.

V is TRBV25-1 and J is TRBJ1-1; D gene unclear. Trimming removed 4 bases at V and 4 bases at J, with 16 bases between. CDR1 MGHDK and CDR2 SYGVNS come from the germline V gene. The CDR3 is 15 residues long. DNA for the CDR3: TGTGCCAGCAGTGCTACCAGAACCCTGGCCACTGAAGCTTTCTTT. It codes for CASSATRTLATEAFF.

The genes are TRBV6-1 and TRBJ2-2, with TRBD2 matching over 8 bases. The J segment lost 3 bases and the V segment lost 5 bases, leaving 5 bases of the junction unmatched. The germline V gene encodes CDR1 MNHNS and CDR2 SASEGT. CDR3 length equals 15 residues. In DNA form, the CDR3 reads TGTGCCAGCAGTTCGGGGGGGATCCACACCGGGGAGCTGTTTTTT. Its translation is CASSSGGIHTGELFF.

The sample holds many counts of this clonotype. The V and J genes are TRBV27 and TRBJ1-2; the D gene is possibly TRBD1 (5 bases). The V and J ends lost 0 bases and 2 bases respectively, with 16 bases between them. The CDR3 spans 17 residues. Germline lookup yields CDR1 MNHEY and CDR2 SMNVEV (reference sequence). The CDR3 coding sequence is TGTGCCAGCAGTTTATCGATAGAGGGGACGGTAAACTATGGCTACACCTTC. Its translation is CASSLSIEGTVNYGYTF.

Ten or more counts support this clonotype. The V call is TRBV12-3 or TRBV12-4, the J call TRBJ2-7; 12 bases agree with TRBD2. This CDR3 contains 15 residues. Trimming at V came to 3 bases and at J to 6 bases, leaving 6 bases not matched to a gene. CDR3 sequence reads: CASSFSSGRAGEQYF. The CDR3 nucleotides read TGTGCCAGCAGTTTCTCTAGCGGGAGGGCCGGCGAGCAGTACTTC.

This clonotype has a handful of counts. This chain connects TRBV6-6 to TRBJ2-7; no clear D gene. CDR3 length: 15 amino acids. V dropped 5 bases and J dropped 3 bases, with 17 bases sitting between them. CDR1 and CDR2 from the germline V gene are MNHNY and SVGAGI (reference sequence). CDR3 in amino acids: CASSDGRSLVYEQYF. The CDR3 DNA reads TGTGCCAGCAGTGATGGACGCAGTCTCGTCTACGAGCAGTACTTC.

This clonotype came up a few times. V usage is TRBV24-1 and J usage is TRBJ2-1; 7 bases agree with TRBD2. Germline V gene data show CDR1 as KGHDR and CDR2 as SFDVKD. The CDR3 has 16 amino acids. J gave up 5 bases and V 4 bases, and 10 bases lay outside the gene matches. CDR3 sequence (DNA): TGTGCCACCAGTGACCTTACTAGCGCGTGGAACAATGAGCAGTTCTTC. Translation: CATSDLTSAWNNEQFF.

This CDR3 is CASSPRNRGAGAFF. The CDR3 DNA sequence: TGTGCCAGCAGTCCGAGGAACAGGGGGGCTGGCGCTTTCTTT. The chain combines TRBV12-3 or TRBV12-4 with TRBJ1-1; 8 bases agree with TRBD1. The CDR3 is 14 amino acids. V was pared by 5 bases and J by 11 bases, with 13 bases of the junction left unmatched.

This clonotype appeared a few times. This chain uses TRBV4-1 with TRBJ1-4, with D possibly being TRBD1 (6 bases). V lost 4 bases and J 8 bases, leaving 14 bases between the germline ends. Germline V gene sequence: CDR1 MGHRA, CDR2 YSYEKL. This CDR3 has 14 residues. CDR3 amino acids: CASSLQGGREKLFF. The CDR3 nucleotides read TGCGCCAGCAGCCTACAGGGTGGGAGGGAAAAACTGTTTTTT.

CDR3 sequence (DNA): TGCAGTGCTAGAGATGTGGGGGTCTGGGATACGCAGTATTTT. It specifies CSARDVGVWDTQYF. J is TRBJ2-3 and V is TRBV20-1; D assignment may be TRBD1 or TRBD2 (5 bases each). This CDR3 is built from 14 residues. The V end was cut by 0 bases, the J end by 6 bases, with 13 bases between. Germline-derived CDR1 and CDR2 are DFQATT and SNEGSKA (reference sequence).

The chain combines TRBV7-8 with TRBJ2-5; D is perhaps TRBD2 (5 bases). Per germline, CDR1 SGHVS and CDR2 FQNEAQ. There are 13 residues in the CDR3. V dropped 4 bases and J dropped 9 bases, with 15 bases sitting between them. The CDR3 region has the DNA TGTGCCAGCAGCTGGGCGGGCAATCAGCCCCAGTACTTC. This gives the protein CASSWAGNQPQYF.

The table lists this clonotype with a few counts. The DNA of the CDR3 is TGTGCCAGCAGCCCCGAGGGGGTCGAGCAGTACTTC. Translated, it gives CASSPEGVEQYF. The genes are TRBV12-3 or TRBV12-4 and TRBJ2-7; the D gene is possibly TRBD1 (6 bases). The CDR3 is 12 residues long. Trimming stripped 6 bases from V and 6 bases from J, with 12 bases between.

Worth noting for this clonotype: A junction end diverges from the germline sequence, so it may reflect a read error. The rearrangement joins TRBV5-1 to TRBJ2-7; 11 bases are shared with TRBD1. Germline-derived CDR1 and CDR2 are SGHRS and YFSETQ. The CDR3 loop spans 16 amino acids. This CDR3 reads CASSSRGQGASNEQYF. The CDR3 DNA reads TGCGCCAGCAGCTCAAGAGGACAGGGGGCCTCCAACGAGCAGTACTTC.

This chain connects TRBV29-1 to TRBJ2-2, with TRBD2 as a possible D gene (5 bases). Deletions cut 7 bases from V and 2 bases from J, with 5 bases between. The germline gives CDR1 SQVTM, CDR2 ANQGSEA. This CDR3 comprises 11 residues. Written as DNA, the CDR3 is TGCAGCGGGACTAACACCGGGGAGCTGTTTTTT. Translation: CSGTNTGELFF.

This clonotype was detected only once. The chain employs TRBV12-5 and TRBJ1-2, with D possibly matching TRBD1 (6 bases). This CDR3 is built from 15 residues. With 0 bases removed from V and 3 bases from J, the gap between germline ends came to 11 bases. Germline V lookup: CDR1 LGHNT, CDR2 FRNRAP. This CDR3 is CASGLVGGRDYGYTF. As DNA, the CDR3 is TGTGCTAGTGGTTTGGTCGGGGGGCGCGACTATGGCTACACCTTC.

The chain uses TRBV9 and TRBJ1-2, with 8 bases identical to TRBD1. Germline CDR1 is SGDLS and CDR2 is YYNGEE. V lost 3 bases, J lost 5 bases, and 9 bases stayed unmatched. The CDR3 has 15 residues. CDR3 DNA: TGTGCCAGCAGCGCGACAGGGGAGCGGGGTTATGGCTACACCTTC. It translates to CASSATGERGYGYTF.

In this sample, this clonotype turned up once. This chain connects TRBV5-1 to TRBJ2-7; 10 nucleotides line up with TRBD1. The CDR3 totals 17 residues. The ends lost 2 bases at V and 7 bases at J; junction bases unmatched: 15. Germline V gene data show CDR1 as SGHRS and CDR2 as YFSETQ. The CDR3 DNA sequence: TGCGCCAGCAGCTTACCAGAACCGGGACAGGGGCCCCCTGAGCAGTACTTC. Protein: CASSLPEPGQGPPEQYF.